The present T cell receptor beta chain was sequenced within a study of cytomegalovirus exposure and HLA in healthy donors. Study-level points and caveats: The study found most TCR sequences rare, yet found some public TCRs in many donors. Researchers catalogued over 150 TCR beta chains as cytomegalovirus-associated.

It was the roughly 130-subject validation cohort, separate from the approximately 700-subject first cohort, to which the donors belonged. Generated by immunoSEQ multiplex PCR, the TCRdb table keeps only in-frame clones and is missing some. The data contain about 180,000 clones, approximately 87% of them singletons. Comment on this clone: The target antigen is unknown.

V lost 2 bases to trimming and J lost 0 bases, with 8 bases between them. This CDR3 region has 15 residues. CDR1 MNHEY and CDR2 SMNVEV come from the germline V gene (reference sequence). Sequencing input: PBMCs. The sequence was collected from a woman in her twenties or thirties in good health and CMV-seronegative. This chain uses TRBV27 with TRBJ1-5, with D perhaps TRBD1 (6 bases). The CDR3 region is CASSLGGYSNQPQHF. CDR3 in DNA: TGTGCCAGCAGTTTAGGGGGCTATAGCAATCAGCCCCAGCATTTT.